This note documents a single T cell receptor (beta chain) sequence. What this receptor recognizes is not known. Qualities for individual bases were not recorded, and no much larger clone is one base off. Taken from cysteine to phenylalanine, the CDR3 has 15 residues. Only CDR3 DNA remains: 45 bases, in frame from the first base. CDR1 and CDR2 (LNHDA, SQIVND) derive from the germline V gene (reference sequence). The trim is 8 bases for V and 6 bases for J, with a gap of 19 bases between the germline ends. This specimen belongs to a study of T cell responses to AZD1222 COVID-19 vaccine (dated by TCRdb to the early 2020s). Describing the broader study: AZD1222 recipients with second doses at about 4 weeks or about 12 weeks were pooled, because spike-specific TCR depth and breadth did not differ between schedules. A total of approximately 230 trial participants underwent TCR sequencing, of whom roughly 210 received two doses of AZD1222 and around 26 received two doses of the MenACWY control vaccine. Enrollment into the trials was organized by age into subgroups of 18-55, 56-69 and 70-plus years, and those subgroups contained roughly 150, 30 and 60 TCR-sequenced participants, respectively.

The CDR3 regions of human TCRbeta chains were analyzed by immunosequencing. The authors' analysis ran thus. Repertoire TCRs were matched against a reference library of SARS-CoV-2-specific TCRs generated with the MIRA antigen-specificity platform. Breadth was defined as the fraction of unique TCRs that were SARS-CoV-2-associated. Depth was defined as the fraction of total T cells that were SARS-CoV-2-associated. Using the MIRA data, each spike-specific TCR was mapped to the spike region that the TCR reacts to and placed in a CD4 or CD8 class. Log10-transformed breadth and depth values were compared by one-way ANOVA with Sidak's multiple comparisons tests. This immuneACCESS table, as held by TCRdb, lists in-frame sequences with V and J called but not all clones. Of the missing ones, under half trace to an unresolved V gene in checked studies; the others have no known cause. V and J calls and clone size come straight from that table; D and trimming were deduced from the DNA. The sample profile shows 95,000 to 150,000 clones; roughly 86% of them were found once. Roughly 4.1% of the sample comes from the top ten.

On the study overall, not on this receptor specifically: Conclusions about previously exposed vaccinees are limited because only a handful of AZD1222 recipients were SARS-CoV-2 seropositive at baseline. Nearly half of unique spike-specific TCRs reportedly recognized epitopes outside regions mutated in the B.1.351 and B.1.1.7 variants. After two AZD1222 doses, spike-specific TCR breadth and depth were significantly higher than at day 0 and than in MenACWY recipients. Vaccine-associated CD4 TCRs spanned the whole spike protein, with dominant responses in regions 160-218 and 743-854. Participants were mostly white British, with more females than males. The authors suggested clonal diversity may have been underestimated. In the small 56-69-year group, the increase in depth fell short of significance, most likely because of low power. Because no day 14 peak-response samples were available, repertoires were characterized only after the peak T cell response.

Reading the label with the study, this specimen's time point is: baseline before first vaccination. Samples from vaccinated people were obtained from the UK trials COV001 and COV002, which included a single-blind randomized controlled phase 2/3 trial of AZD1222 (ChAdOx1 nCoV-19) in healthy adults. For TCRbeta chain sequencing, PBMC samples from trial participants were taken at day 0 and at day 28 after the second dose. The TCR sequence derives from an adult in good health. Sequences were derived from peripheral blood, sampled on day 0 of AZD1222 vaccination. The sequence joins TRBV19 to TRBJ2-2; possibly the D gene is TRBD1, per 6 matching bases. The DNA is as follows: TGTGCCAGTGCCCGGATTGGTACAGGGTCCGGGGAGCTGTTTTTT. It specifies CASARIGTGSGELFF.